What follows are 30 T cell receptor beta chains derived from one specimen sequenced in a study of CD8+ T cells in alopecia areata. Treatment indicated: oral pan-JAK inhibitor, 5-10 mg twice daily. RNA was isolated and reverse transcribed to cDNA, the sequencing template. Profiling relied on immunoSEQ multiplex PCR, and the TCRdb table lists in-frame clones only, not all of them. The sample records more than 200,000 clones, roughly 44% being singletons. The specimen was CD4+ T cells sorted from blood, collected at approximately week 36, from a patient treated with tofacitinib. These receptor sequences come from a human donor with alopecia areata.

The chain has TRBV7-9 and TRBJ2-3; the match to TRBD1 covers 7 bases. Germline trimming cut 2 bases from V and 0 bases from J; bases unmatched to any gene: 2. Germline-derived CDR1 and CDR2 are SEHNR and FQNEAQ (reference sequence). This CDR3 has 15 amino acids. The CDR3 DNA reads TGTGCCAGCAGCTTACTGACAGGGAGCACAGATACGCAGTATTTT. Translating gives CASSLLTGSTDTQYF.

The CDR3, as DNA: TGTGCCATCCGTAGCGGGTTTGGCGGGGAGCAGTTCTTC. Translating gives CAIRSGFGGEQFF. The rearrangement uses TRBV10-3 and TRBJ2-1; the match to TRBD2 covers 7 bases. Germline trimming cut 8 bases from V and 10 bases from J; bases unmatched to any gene: 11. CDR1 and CDR2 from the germline V gene are ENHRY and SYGVKD. The CDR3 is 13 amino acids.

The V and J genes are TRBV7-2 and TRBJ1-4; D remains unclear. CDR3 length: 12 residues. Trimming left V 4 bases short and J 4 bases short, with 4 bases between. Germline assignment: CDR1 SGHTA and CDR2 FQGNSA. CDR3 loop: CASSSFNEKLFF. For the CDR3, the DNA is TGTGCCAGCAGCTCGTTTAATGAAAAACTGTTTTTT. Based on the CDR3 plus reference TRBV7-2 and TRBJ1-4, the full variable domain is GAGVSQSPSNKVTEKGKDVELRCDPISGHTALYWYRQSLGQGLEFLIYFQGNSAPDKSGLPSDRFSAERTGGSVSTLTIQRTQQEDSAVYLCASSSFNEKLFFGSGTQLSVL.

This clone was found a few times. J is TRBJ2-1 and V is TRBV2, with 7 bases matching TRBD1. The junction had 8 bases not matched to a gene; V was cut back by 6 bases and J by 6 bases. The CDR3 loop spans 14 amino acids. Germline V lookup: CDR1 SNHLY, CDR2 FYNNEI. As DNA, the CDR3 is TGTGCCAGCAGGCCATTAAGGGGGCGCAATGAGCAGTTCTTC. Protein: CASRPLRGRNEQFF.

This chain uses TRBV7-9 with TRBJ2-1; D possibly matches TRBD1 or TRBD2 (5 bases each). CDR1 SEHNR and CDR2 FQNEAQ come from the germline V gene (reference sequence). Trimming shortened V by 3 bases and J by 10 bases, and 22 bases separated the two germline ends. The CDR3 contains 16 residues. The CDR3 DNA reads TGTGCCAGCAGCTTCACCACCGGGACGGCCATCGGCGAGCAGTTCTTC. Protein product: CASSFTTGTAIGEQFF.

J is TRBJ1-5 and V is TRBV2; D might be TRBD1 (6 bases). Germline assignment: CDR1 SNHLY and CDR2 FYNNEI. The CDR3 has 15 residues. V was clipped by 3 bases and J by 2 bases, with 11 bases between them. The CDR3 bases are TGTGCCAGCAGTGACAGGGGCTCTGGCAATCAGCCCCAGCATTTT. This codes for CASSDRGSGNQPQHF.

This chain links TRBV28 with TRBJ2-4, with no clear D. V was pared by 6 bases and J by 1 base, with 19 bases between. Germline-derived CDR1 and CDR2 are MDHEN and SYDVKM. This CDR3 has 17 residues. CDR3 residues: CASSFVGSGSAKNIQYF. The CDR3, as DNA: TGTGCCAGCAGCTTTGTGGGGTCAGGCTCGGCCAAAAACATTCAGTACTTC.

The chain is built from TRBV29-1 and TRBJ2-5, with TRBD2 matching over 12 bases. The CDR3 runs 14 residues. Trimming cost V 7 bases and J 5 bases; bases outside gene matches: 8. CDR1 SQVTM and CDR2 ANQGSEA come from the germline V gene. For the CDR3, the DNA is TGCAGCGGGGTACTACTAGCGGGAGGCGAGACCCAGTACTTC. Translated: CSGVLLAGGETQYF.

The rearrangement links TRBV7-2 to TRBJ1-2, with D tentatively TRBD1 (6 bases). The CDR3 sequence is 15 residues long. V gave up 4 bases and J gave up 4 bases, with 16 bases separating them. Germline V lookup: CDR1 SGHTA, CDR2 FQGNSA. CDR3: CASSSTGQPTYGYTF. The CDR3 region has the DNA TGTGCCAGCAGCTCCACCGGACAGCCCACCTATGGCTACACCTTC.

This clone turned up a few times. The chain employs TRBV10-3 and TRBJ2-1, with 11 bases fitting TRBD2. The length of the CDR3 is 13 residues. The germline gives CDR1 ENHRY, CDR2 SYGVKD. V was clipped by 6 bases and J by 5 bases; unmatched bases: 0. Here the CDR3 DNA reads TGTGCCATCAGGACTAGCGGGGACAATGAGCAGTTCTTC. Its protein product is CAIRTSGDNEQFF.

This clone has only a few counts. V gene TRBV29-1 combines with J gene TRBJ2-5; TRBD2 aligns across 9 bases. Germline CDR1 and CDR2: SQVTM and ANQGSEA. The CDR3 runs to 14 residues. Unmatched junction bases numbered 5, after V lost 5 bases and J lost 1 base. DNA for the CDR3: TGCAGCGTTACTCAGACTAGCGGCCAAGAGACCCAGTACTTC. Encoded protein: CSVTQTSGQETQYF.

CDR3 nucleotides: TGTGCCAGCAGCCGCATGGATAACTATGGCTACACCTTC. Amino acids: CASSRMDNYGYTF. The gene calls are TRBV4-2 and TRBJ1-2; the D is unclear. This CDR3 is 13 amino acids long. V was trimmed by 4 bases and J by 1 base, leaving 7 bases between them. Germline CDR1 is LGHNA and CDR2 is YNFKEQ.

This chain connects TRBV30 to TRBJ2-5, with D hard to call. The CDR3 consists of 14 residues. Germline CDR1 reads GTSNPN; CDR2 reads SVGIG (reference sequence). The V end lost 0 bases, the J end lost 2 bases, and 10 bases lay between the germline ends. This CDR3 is CAWSVIRKQETQYF. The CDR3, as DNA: TGTGCCTGGAGTGTAATAAGGAAACAAGAGACCCAGTACTTC.

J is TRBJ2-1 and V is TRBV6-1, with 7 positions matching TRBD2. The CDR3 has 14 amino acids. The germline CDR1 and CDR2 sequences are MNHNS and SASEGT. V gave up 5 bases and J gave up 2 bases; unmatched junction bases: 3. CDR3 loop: CASSKSGAYNEQFF. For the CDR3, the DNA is TGTGCCAGCAGTAAAAGCGGGGCCTACAATGAGCAGTTCTTC.

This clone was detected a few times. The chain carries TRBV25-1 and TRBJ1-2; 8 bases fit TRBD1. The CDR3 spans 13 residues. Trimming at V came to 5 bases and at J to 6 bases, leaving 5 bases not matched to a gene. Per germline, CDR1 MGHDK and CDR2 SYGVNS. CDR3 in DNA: TGTGCCAGCAGTCAGAGGACAGGGAATGGCTACACCTTC. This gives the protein CASSQRTGNGYTF.

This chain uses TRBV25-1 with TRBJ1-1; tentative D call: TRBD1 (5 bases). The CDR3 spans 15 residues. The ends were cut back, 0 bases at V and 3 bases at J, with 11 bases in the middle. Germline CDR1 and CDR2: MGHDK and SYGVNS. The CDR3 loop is CASSEYSTGYTEAFF. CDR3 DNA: TGTGCCAGCAGTGAATATAGCACAGGTTACACTGAAGCTTTCTTT.

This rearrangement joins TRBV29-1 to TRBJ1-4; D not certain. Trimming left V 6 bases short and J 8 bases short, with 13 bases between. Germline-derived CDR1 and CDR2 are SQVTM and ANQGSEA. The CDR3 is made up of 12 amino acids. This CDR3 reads CSVLLGGEKLFF. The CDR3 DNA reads TGCAGCGTCCTGCTGGGAGGGGAAAAACTGTTTTTT.

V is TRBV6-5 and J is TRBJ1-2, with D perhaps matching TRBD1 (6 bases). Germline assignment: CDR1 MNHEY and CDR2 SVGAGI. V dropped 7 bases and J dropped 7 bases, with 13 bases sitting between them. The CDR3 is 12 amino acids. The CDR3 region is CASTRGHVGYTF. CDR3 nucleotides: TGTGCCAGCACCCGGGGGCATGTTGGCTACACCTTC.

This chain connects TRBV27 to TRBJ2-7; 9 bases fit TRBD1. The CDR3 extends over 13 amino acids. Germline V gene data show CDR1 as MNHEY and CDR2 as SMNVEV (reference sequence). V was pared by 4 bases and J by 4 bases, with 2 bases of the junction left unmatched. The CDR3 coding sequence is TGTGCCAGCAGTTCAGGACAGGGGTACGAGCAGTACTTC. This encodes CASSSGQGYEQYF.

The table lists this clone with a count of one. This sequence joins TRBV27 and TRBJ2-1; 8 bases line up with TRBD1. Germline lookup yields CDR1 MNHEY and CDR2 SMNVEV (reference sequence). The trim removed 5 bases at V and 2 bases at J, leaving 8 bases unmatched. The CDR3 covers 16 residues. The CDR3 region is CASSPTTGVAYNEQFF. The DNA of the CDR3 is TGTGCCAGCAGTCCCACGACAGGGGTAGCCTACAATGAGCAGTTCTTC.

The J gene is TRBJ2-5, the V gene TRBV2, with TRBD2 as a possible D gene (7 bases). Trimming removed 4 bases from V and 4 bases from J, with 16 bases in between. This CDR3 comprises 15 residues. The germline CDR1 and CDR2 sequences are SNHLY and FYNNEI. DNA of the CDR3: TGTGCCAGCAGTGTCCCCAGAGGGGGGGCAGAGACCCAGTACTTC. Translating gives CASSVPRGGAETQYF.

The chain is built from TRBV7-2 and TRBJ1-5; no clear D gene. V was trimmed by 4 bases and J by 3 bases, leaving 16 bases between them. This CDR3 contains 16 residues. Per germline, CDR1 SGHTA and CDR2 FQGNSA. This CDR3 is CASSSSSGRSNQPQHF. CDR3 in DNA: TGTGCCAGCAGCTCCTCGAGCGGCCGTTCCAATCAGCCCCAGCATTTT. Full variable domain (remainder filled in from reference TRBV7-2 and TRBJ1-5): GAGVSQSPSNKVTEKGKDVELRCDPISGHTALYWYRQSLGQGLEFLIYFQGNSAPDKSGLPSDRFSAERTGGSVSTLTIQRTQQEDSAVYLCASSSSSGRSNQPQHFGDGTRLSIL.

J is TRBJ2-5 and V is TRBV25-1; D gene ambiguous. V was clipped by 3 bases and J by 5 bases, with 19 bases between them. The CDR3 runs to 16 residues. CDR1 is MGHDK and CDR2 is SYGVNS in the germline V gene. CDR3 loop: CASSDVLGSLWETQYF. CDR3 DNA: TGTGCCAGCAGTGACGTCTTGGGATCACTTTGGGAGACCCAGTACTTC.

The CDR3 DNA follows: TGTGCCAGCAGTGACCAGGGCTGGGGGGATGAGCAGTTCTTC. It translates to CASSDQGWGDEQFF. The V and J genes are TRBV2 and TRBJ2-1, with D possibly matching TRBD2 (6 bases). V was trimmed by 3 bases and J by 8 bases, leaving 14 bases between them. Germline V gene data show CDR1 as SNHLY and CDR2 as FYNNEI. The CDR3 is 14 amino acids.

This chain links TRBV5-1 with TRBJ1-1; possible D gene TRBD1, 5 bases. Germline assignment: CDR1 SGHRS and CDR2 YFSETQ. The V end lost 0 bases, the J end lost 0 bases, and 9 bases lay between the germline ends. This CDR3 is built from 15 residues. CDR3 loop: CASSLGQGMNTEAFF. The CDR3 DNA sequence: TGCGCCAGCAGCTTGGGGCAGGGTATGAACACTGAAGCTTTCTTT.

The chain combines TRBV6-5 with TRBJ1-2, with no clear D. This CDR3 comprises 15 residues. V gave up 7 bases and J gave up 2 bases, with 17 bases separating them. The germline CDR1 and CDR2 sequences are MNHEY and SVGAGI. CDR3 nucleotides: TGTGCCAGCACTCCTACCCCTCGCGTGAACTATGGCTACACCTTC. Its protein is CASTPTPRVNYGYTF.

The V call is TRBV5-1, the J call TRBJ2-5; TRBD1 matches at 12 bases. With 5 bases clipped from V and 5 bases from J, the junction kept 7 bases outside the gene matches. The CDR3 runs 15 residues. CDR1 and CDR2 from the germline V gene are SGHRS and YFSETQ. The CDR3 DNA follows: TGCGCCAGCAGTTGGGGGACAGGGGGCGAGGAGACCCAGTACTTC. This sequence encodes CASSWGTGGEETQYF.

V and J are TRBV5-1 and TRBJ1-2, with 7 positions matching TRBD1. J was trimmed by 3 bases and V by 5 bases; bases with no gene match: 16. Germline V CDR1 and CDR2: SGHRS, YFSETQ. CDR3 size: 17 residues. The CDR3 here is CASRRTTGRDGDYGYTF. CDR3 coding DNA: TGCGCCAGCAGACGCACGACAGGGAGGGATGGAGACTATGGCTACACCTTC.

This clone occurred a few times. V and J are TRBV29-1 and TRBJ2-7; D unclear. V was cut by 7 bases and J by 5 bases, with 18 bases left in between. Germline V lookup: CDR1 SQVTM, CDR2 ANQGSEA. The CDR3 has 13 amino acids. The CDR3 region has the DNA TGCAGCGCCCTAAACCCAGGTACGCACGAGCAGTACTTC. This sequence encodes CSALNPGTHEQYF.

CDR3 sequence: CASSLKGGQPQHF. CDR3 DNA sequence: TGTGCCAGCAGTCTGAAGGGCGGGCAGCCCCAGCATTTT. This sequence joins TRBV27 and TRBJ1-5; D unclear. The CDR3 has 13 amino acids. The V gene's germline CDR1 is MNHEY and CDR2 SMNVEV (reference sequence). Trimming removed 5 bases from V and 7 bases from J, with 12 bases in between.